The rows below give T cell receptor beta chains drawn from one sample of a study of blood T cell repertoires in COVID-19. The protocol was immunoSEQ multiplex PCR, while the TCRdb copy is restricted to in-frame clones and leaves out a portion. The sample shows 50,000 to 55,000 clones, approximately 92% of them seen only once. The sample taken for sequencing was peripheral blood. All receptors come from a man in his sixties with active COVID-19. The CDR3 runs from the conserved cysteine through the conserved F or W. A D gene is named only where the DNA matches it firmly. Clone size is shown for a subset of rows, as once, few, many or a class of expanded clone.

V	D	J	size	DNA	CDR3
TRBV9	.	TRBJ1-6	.	TGTGCCAGCAGCGTAGGGGGGGGGCCGGTTTCACCCCTCCACTTT	CASSVGGGPVSPLHF
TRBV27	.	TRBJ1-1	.	TGTGCCAGCAGTTTAGTGGGGCTTGGTGAAGCTTTCTTT	CASSLVGLGEAFF
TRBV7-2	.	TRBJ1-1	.	TGTGCCAGCAGGTTATATCCGGGGACTGAAGCTTTCTTT	CASRLYPGTEAFF
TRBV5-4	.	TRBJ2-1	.	TGTGCCAGCAGCTTGGCTTCCTCGGGAGCGTTCGGTGGGTTCTACAATGAGCAGTTCTTC	CASSLASSGAFGGFYNEQFF
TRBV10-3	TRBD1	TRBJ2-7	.	TGTGCCATCAATGGGACAGGGAGGTACGAGCAGTACTTC	CAINGTGRYEQYF
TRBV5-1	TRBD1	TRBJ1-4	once	TGCGCCAGCAGCGTACAGGGGGCTTTTAATGAAAAACTGTTTTTT	CASSVQGAFNEKLFF
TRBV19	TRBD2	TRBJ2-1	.	TGTGCCAGTAGTATAGTTGTCGGCGGGAGCTCCTACAATGAGCAGTTCTTC	CASSIVVGGSSYNEQFF
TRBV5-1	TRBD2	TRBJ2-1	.	TGCGCCAGCAGCTTGCTCAGACTAGCGGGAACAAGAAGAAAAAACAATGAGCAGTTCTTC	CASSLLRLAGTRRKNNEQFF
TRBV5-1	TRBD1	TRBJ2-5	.	TGCGCCAGCAGCCACCCCGACAGGGTTCGAGAGACCCAGTACTTC	CASSHPDRVRETQYF
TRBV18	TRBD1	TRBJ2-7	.	TGTGCCAGCTCACCCGGGACAGGTCTCTCGGGGCAGTACTTC	CASSPGTGLSGQYF
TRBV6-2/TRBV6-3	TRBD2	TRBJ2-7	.	TGTGCCAGCAGTTATGAAAGCCTAGCGGGATACTACGAGCAGTACTTC	CASSYESLAGYYEQYF
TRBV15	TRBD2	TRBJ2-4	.	TGTGCCACCAGCAGAGTTCGGACTAGCGGGAGTAGTAGGAAAAACATTCAGTACTTC	CATSRVRTSGSSRKNIQYF
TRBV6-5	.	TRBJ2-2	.	TGTGCCAGCAGTCTGGGGGACATTTCCGGGGAGCTGTTTTTT	CASSLGDISGELFF
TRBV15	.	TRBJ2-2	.	TGTGCCACCAGCAGAAACAGCCCCGGGGAGCTGTTTTTT	CATSRNSPGELFF
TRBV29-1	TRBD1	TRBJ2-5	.	TGCAGCGTTGAAGGCCAGGGGGCGAGGAAGACCCAGTACTTC	CSVEGQGARKTQYF
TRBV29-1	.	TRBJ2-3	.	TGCAGCGTTGTAATAGCGAGCGCCACAGATACGCAGTATTTT	CSVVIASATDTQYF
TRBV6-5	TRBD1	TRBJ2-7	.	TGTGCCAGCAGACCCGGACAGGGCTACGAGCAGTACTTC	CASRPGQGYEQYF